This TCR beta chain is drawn from a study of cytomegalovirus exposure and HLA in healthy donors. Study details: From donors who were HLA-typed, an early data release held 80 million or so unique TCRs. Study results and caveats: Later work associated 17,000 or so TCR beta sequences with HLA alleles at 0.05 false discovery rate.

This clone was seen once. Its antigen is unidentified. This CDR3 is 14 amino acids long. The germline V and J ends were trimmed by 6 bases and 0 bases, with 8 bases remaining between them. Germline V gene lookup returns CDR1 MNHEY and CDR2 SVGAGI. Primers included in the PCR were 60 Vbeta and 13 Jbeta primers. The data were produced by immunoSEQ multiplex PCR, yet TCRdb's version contains in-frame clones alone and is incomplete. The repertoire holds approximately 140,000 clones, with about 79% as singletons. Donors were ostensibly healthy at sampling, although undocumented immune exposures were probable.

Sequenced sample: PBMCs. The sequence was obtained from a male donor in good health and CMV-seronegative. The rearrangement links TRBV6-5 to TRBJ1-4; D is perhaps TRBD1 (5 bases). CDR3 protein: CASSPRATNEKLFF. The CDR3 nucleotides are TGTGCCAGCAGCCCCAGGGCAACTAATGAAAAACTGTTTTTT.